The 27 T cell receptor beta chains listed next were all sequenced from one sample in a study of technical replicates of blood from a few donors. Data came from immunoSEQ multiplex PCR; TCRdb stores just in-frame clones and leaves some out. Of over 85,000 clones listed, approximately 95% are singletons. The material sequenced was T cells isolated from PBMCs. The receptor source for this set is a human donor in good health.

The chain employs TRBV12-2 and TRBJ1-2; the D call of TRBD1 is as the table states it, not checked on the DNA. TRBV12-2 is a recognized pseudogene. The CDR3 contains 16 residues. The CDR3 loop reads CASRAFRTGVDYGYTF. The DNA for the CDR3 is TGTGCAAGTCGCGCATTTCGGACAGGGGTGGACTATGGCTACACCTTC.

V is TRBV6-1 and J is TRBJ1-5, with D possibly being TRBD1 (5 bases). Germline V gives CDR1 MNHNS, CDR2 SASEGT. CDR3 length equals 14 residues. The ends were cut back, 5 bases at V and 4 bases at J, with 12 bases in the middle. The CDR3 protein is CASSLTGLNQPQHF. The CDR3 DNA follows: TGTGCCAGCAGTCTAACAGGATTAAATCAGCCCCAGCATTTT.

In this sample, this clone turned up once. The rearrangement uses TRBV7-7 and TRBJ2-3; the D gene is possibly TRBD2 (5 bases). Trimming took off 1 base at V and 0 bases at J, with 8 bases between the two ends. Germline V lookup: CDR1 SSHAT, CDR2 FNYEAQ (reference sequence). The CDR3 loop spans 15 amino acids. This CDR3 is CASSLGLQSTDTQYF. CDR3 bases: TGTGCCAGCAGCTTAGGACTACAAAGCACAGATACGCAGTATTTT. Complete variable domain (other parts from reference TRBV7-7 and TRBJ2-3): GAGVSQSPRYKVTKRGQDVTLRCDPISSHATLYWYQQALGQGPEFLTYFNYEAQPDKSGLPSDRFSAERPEGSISTLTIQRTEQRDSAMYRCASSLGLQSTDTQYFGPGTRLTVL.

CDR3 residues: CASRAGTSPNEQFF. As DNA, the CDR3 is TGTGCCAGCAGGGCCGGGACTAGCCCTAATGAGCAGTTCTTC. The chain has TRBV5-6 and TRBJ2-1, with TRBD2 matching 9 bases. From germline, CDR1 is SGHDT and CDR2 YYEEEE. CDR3 length equals 14 residues. The J segment lost 7 bases and the V segment lost 5 bases, leaving 7 bases of the junction unmatched. The variable domain in full, with the rest retrieved from reference TRBV5-6 and TRBJ2-1, is DAGVTQSPTHLIKTRGQQVTLRCSPKSGHDTVSWYQQALGQGPQFIFQYYEEEERQRGNFPDRFSGHQFPNYSSELNVNALLLGDSALYLCASRAGTSPNEQFFGPGTRLTVL.

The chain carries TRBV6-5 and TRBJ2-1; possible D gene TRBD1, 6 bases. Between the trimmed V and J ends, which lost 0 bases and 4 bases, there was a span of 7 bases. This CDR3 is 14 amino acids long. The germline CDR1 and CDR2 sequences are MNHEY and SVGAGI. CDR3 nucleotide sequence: TGTGCCAGCAGTTACTCGGACAGTTACAATGAGCAGTTCTTC. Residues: CASSYSDSYNEQFF.

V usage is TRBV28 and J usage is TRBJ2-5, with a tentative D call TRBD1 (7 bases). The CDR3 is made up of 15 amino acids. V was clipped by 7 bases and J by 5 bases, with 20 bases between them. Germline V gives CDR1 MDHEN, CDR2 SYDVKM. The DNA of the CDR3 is TGTGCCAGCATAGAGGAGGGGGCAAGTTGGGAGACCCAGTACTTC. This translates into CASIEEGASWETQYF.

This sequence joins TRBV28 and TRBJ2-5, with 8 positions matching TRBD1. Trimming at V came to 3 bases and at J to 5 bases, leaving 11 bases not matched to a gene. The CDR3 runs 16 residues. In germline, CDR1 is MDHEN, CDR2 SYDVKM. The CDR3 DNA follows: TGTGCCAGCAGTTTCACTACCTACAGGGGGTTGGAGACCCAGTACTTC. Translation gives CASSFTTYRGLETQYF.

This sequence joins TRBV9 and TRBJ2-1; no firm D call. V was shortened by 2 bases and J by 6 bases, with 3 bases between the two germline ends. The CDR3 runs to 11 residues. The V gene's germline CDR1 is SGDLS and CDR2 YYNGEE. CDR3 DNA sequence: TGTGCCAGCAGCGTGCGCAATGAGCAGTTCTTC. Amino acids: CASSVRNEQFF.

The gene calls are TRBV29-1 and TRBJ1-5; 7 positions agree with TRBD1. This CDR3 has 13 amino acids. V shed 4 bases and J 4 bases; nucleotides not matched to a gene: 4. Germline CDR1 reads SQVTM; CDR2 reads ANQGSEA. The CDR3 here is CSVVGQPNQPQHF. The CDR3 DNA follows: TGCAGCGTTGTGGGACAGCCAAATCAGCCCCAGCATTTT.

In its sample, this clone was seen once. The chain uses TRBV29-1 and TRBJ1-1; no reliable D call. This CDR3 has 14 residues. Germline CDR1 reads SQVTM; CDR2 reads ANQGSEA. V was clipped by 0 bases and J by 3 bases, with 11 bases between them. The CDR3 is CSVEDPALDTEAFF. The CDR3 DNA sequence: TGCAGCGTTGAAGACCCTGCTTTAGACACTGAAGCTTTCTTT.

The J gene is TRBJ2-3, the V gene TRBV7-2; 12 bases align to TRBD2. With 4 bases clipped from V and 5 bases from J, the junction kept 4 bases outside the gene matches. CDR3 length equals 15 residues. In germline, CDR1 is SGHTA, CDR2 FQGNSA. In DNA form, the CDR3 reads TGTGCCAGCAGCTCTAGCGGGAGGGCAAAAGATACGCAGTATTTT. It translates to CASSSSGRAKDTQYF.

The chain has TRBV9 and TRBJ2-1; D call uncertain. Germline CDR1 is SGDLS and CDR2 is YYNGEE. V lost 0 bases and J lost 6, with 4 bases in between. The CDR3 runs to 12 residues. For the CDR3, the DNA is TGTGCCAGCAGCGTAGCTATCAATGAGCAGTTCTTC. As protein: CASSVAINEQFF.

In DNA, the CDR3 is TGTGCCAGCTCACCATGGGGCAGTCTCTGGATGAACACTGAAGCTTTCTTT. Translation gives CASSPWGSLWMNTEAFF. The V and J genes are TRBV18 and TRBJ1-1; possible D gene TRBD1, 5 bases. Germline assignment: CDR1 KGHSH and CDR2 LQKENI. V lost 2 bases and J lost 0, with 16 bases in between. There are 17 residues in the CDR3.

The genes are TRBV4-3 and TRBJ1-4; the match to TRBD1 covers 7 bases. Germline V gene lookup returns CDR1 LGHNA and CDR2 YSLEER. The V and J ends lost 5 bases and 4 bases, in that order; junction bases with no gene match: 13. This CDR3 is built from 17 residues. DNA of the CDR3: TGCGCCAGCAGCGTTCGGGACAGAGGGATATTTAATGAAAAACTGTTTTTT. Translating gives CASSVRDRGIFNEKLFF.

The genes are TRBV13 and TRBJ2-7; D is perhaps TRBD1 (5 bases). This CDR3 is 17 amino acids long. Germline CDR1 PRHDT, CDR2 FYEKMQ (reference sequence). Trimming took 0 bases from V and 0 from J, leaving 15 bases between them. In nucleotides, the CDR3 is TGTGCCAGCAGCTTAGGCAAATGGGGCCGGAGCTCCTACGAGCAGTACTTC. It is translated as CASSLGKWGRSSYEQYF. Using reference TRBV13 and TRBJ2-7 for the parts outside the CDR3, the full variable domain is AAGVIQSPRHLIKEKRETATLKCYPIPRHDTVYWYQQGPGQDPQFLISFYEKMQSDKGSIPDRFSAQQFSDYHSELNMSSLELGDSALYFCASSLGKWGRSSYEQYFGPGTRLTVT.

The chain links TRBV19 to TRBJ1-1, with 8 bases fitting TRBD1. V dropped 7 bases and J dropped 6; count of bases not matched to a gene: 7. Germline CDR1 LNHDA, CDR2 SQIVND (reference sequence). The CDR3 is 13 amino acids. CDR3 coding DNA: TGTGCCAGTACAGGCGCAGGGGGCTCTGAAGCTTTCTTT. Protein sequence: CASTGAGGSEAFF.

This CDR3 reads CASSYTSHNEKLFF. The CDR3 DNA is TGTGCCAGCAGTTATACTTCCCATAATGAAAAACTGTTTTTT. The rearrangement uses TRBV6-5 and TRBJ1-4; no reliable D call. This CDR3 comprises 14 residues. CDR1 MNHEY and CDR2 SVGAGI come from the germline V gene. V lost 3 bases and J 4 bases, leaving 9 bases between the germline ends.

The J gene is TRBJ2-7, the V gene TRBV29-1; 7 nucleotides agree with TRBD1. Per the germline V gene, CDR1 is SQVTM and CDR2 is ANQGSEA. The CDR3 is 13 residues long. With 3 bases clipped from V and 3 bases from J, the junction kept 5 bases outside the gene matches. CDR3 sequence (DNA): TGCAGCGTTGAGGGGACAGACTTCTACGAGCAGTACTTC. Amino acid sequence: CSVEGTDFYEQYF.

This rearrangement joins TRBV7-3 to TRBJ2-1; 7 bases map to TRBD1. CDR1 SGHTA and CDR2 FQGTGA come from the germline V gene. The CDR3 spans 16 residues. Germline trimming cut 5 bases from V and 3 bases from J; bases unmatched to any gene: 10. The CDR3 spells CASSRTGTANYNEQFF. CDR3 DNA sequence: TGTGCCAGCAGCAGGACCGGGACAGCCAACTACAATGAGCAGTTCTTC.

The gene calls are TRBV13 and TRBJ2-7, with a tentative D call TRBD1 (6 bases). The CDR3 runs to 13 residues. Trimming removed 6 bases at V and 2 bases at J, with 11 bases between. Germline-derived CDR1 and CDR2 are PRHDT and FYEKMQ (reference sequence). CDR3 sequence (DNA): TGTGCCAGCAGTGGACAGTATCCCTACGAGCAGTACTTC. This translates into CASSGQYPYEQYF.

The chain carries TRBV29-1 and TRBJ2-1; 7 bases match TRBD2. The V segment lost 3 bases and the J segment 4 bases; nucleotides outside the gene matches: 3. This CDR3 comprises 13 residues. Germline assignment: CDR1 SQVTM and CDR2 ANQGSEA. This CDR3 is CSVDRTSYNEQFF. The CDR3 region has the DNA TGCAGCGTTGACCGGACTAGTTACAATGAGCAGTTCTTC.

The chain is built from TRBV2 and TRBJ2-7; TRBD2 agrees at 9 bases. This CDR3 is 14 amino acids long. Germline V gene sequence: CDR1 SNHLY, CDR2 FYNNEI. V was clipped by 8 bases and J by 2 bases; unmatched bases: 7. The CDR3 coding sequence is TGTGCCAGCCCGACTAGCGGACAGCCCTACGAGCAGTACTTC. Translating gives CASPTSGQPYEQYF.

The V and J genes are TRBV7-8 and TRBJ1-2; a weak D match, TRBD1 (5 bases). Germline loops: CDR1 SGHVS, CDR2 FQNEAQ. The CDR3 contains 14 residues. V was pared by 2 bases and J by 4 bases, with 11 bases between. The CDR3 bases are TGTGCCAGCAGCTTAAGTGGACACCTCTATGGCTACACCTTC. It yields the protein CASSLSGHLYGYTF. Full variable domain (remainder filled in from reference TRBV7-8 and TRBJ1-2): GAGVSQSPRYKVAKRGQDVALRCDPISGHVSLFWYQQALGQGPEFLTYFQNEAQLDKSGLPSDRFFAERPEGSVSTLKIQRTQQEDSAVYLCASSLSGHLYGYTFGSGTRLTVV.

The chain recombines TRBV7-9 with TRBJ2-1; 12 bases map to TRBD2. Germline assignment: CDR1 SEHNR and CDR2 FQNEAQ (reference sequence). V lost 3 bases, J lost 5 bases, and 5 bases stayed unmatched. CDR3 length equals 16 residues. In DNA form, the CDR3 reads TGTGCCAGCAGCTTCCTAGCGGGAGGGCCCAACAATGAGCAGTTCTTC. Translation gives CASSFLAGGPNNEQFF. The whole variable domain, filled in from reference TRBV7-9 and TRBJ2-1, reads DTGVSQNPRHKITKRGQNVTFRCDPISEHNRLYWYRQTLGQGPEFLTYFQNEAQLEKSRLLSDRFSAERPKGSFSTLEIQRTEQGDSAMYLCASSFLAGGPNNEQFFGPGTRLTVL.

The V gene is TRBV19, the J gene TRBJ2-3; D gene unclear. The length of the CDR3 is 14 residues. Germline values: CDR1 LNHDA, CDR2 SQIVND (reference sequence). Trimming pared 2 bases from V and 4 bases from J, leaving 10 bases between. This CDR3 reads CASSIKPSADTQYF. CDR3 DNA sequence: TGTGCCAGTAGTATAAAGCCCAGCGCAGATACGCAGTATTTT. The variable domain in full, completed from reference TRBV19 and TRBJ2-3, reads DGGITQSPKYLFRKEGQNVTLSCEQNLNHDAMYWYRQDPGQGLRLIYYSQIVNDFQKGDIAEGYSVSREKKESFPLTVTSAQKNPTAFYLCASSIKPSADTQYFGPGTRLTVL.

The CDR3 loop is CASSIGLAGRSPTNTGELFF. The DNA of the CDR3 is TGTGCCAGCAGCATCGGACTAGCGGGAAGGTCCCCCACGAACACCGGGGAGCTGTTTTTT. The V call is TRBV27, the J call TRBJ2-2; 12 nucleotides match TRBD2. This CDR3 contains 20 residues. Trimming took 6 bases from V and 0 from J; bases not matched to a gene: 14. CDR1 is MNHEY, CDR2 SMNVEV, per germline (reference sequence).

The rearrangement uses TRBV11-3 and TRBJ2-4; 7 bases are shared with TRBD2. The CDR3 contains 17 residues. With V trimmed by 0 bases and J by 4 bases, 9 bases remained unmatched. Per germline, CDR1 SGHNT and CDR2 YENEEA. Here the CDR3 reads CASSLDRGRAVKNIQYF. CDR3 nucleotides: TGTGCCAGCAGCTTAGATCGAGGGAGGGCCGTAAAAAACATTCAGTACTTC.